A single sample gave rise to the 24 T cell receptor beta chains below, sequenced in a study of Ad26.COV2.S vaccination and SARS-CoV-2 variants. Stated treatment: roughly 18 received Ad26.COV2.S at low or high dose, single or two shots; about five received placebo; per-sample allocation not given. Each sample was drawn 63 days after the first injection (of vaccine or placebo). Generated by immunoSEQ multiplex PCR, the TCRdb table keeps only in-frame clones and is missing some. This sample has a few hundred thousand clones; around 86% occur once, and the top ten carry roughly 3.6%. Material: peripheral blood, obtained in a trial of Ad26.COV2.S vaccine versus placebo. These receptors all stem from a person between 18 and 65 years old who received the Ad26.COV2.S COVID-19 vaccine or a placebo.

The chain joins TRBV25-1 to TRBJ1-6; tentative D call: TRBD1 (6 bases). This CDR3 is built from 15 residues. Between the trimmed V and J ends, which lost 4 bases and 7 bases, there was a span of 14 bases. Per germline, CDR1 MGHDK and CDR2 SYGVNS. The CDR3 DNA reads TGTGCCAGCAGTGCTCCGCGGGGGCGAAATTCACCCCTCCACTTT. Its translation is CASSAPRGRNSPLHF. Complete variable domain (other parts from reference TRBV25-1 and TRBJ1-6): EADIYQTPRYLVIGTGKKITLECSQTMGHDKMYWYQQDPGMELHLIHYSYGVNSTEKGDLSSESTVSRIRTEHFPLTLESARPSHTSQYLCASSAPRGRNSPLHFGNGTRLTVT.

The chain carries TRBV4-1 and TRBJ2-2; D is perhaps TRBD2 (6 bases). In germline, CDR1 is MGHRA, CDR2 YSYEKL. The CDR3 runs to 19 residues. V lost 0 bases, J lost 6 bases, and 23 bases lay in between. CDR3 DNA: TGCGCCAGCAGCCAAGATTGGGCGGGGCCCCGCGGGATTGCCGGGGAGCTGTTTTTT. Translated, it gives CASSQDWAGPRGIAGELFF.

The chain combines TRBV30 with TRBJ1-5; D may be TRBD1 (5 bases). Germline V CDR1 and CDR2: GTSNPN, SVGIG (reference sequence). This CDR3 spans 14 amino acids. Trimming pared 4 bases from V and 1 base from J, leaving 11 bases between. This chain's CDR3 is CAWTQGRSNQPQHF. CDR3 DNA: TGTGCCTGGACCCAGGGTAGAAGCAATCAGCCCCAGCATTTT.

The chain is built from TRBV6-5 and TRBJ2-3; D gene uncertain. V was clipped by 4 bases and J by 0 bases, with 11 bases between them. The CDR3 spans 15 residues. The germline V gene has CDR1 MNHEY and CDR2 SVGAGI. This chain's CDR3 is CASSLGSTSTDTQYF. In nucleotides, the CDR3 is TGTGCCAGCAGTTTGGGGTCAACTAGCACAGATACGCAGTATTTT.

This clone has a single count. This chain joins TRBV4-1 and TRBJ1-4; TRBD1 is a possible D gene (6 bases). CDR3 length: 15 amino acids. The V end lost 1 base, the J end lost 3 bases, and 9 bases lay between the germline ends. CDR1 MGHRA and CDR2 YSYEKL come from the germline V gene. CDR3 in amino acids: CASSQVGGPNEKLFF. In DNA form, the CDR3 reads TGCGCCAGCAGCCAAGTCGGGGGCCCTAATGAAAAACTGTTTTTT.

The chain combines TRBV30 with TRBJ1-1; tentatively, D is TRBD1 (5 bases). Germline CDR1 GTSNPN, CDR2 SVGIG (reference sequence). The length of the CDR3 is 14 residues. Trimming removed 3 bases at V and 1 base at J, with 12 bases between. DNA for the CDR3: TGTGCCTGGAGCTTAGGGGTTACGAACACTGAAGCTTTCTTT. This translates into CAWSLGVTNTEAFF.

The CDR3 DNA reads TGTGCTAGTGGTTCCACATTGAACACTGAAGCTTTCTTT. This gives the protein CASGSTLNTEAFF. The chain has TRBV12-5 and TRBJ1-1; D remains ambiguous. V lost 4 bases to trimming and J lost 0 bases, with 6 bases between them. The germline gives CDR1 LGHNT, CDR2 FRNRAP. The CDR3 sequence is 13 residues long.

V and J are TRBV6-2 or TRBV6-3 and TRBJ1-5; D call uncertain. Germline V lookup: CDR1 MNHEY, CDR2 SVGEGT. V was cut by 3 bases and J by 0 bases, with 3 bases left in between. The CDR3 runs to 13 residues. The CDR3 reads CASSYNSNQPQHF. CDR3 bases: TGTGCCAGCAGTTATAATAGCAATCAGCCCCAGCATTTT.

This clone was seen a few times. The rearrangement uses TRBV4-2 and TRBJ1-2; 7 bases align to TRBD1. Germline trimming cut 2 bases from V and 2 bases from J; bases unmatched to any gene: 8. Germline values: CDR1 LGHNA, CDR2 YNFKEQ. The CDR3 contains 16 residues. CDR3: CASSQQYATGNYGYTF. Written as DNA, the CDR3 is TGTGCCAGCAGCCAACAGTATGCGACAGGGAACTATGGCTACACCTTC.

The chain joins TRBV5-1 to TRBJ1-2; TRBD1 matches 10 bases. The length of the CDR3 is 16 residues. From germline, CDR1 is SGHRS and CDR2 YFSETQ. The trim removed 4 bases at V and 5 bases at J, leaving 11 bases unmatched. Here the CDR3 reads CASSPGTGEVFYGYTF. CDR3 nucleotide sequence: TGCGCCAGCAGCCCCGGGACAGGGGAGGTATTTTATGGCTACACCTTC.

The V and J genes are TRBV6-5 and TRBJ2-7; D unclear. This CDR3 is 12 amino acids long. Trimming stripped 5 bases from V and 6 bases from J, with 11 bases between. CDR1 and CDR2 from the germline V gene are MNHEY and SVGAGI. As DNA, the CDR3 is TGTGCCAGCAGTCTGACCAGAAGCGAGCAGTACTTC. Translation gives CASSLTRSEQYF.

This clone has a single count. The gene calls are TRBV2 and TRBJ1-2; TRBD1 is a possible D gene (6 bases). Trimming removed 4 bases at V and 6 bases at J, with 18 bases between. The CDR3 runs 15 residues. The V gene's germline CDR1 is SNHLY and CDR2 FYNNEI. CDR3 sequence reads: CASSVGGGDSDGYTF. CDR3 sequence (DNA): TGTGCCAGCAGTGTCGGGGGGGGCGATTCCGATGGCTACACCTTC.

This chain's CDR3 is CASSQTRTSASYNEQFF. The CDR3 DNA reads TGCGCCAGCAGCCAGACAAGGACTAGCGCCTCCTACAATGAGCAGTTCTTC. The V gene is TRBV4-3, the J gene TRBJ2-1; 9 nucleotides line up with TRBD2. Germline CDR1 reads LGHNA; CDR2 reads YSLEER. The trim removed 3 bases at V and 0 bases at J, leaving 6 bases unmatched. The CDR3 runs 17 residues.

The V and J genes are TRBV13 and TRBJ2-1; D uncertain. Trimming left V 2 bases short and J 0 bases short, with 5 bases between. The CDR3 length is 14 residues. Germline V gene data show CDR1 as PRHDT and CDR2 as FYEKMQ (reference sequence). The DNA of the CDR3 is TGTGCCAGCAGCTTAAGAAGCTCCTACAATGAGCAGTTCTTC. It yields the protein CASSLRSSYNEQFF.

The chain has TRBV27 and TRBJ2-5; 8 bases are a match to TRBD2. J was trimmed by 3 bases and V by 4 bases; bases with no gene match: 7. Germline CDR1 reads MNHEY; CDR2 reads SMNVEV (reference sequence). This CDR3 has 15 residues. The CDR3 DNA sequence: TGTGCCAGCAGTTCCTCGGGGGGGTGGGAAGAGACCCAGTACTTC. Its protein product is CASSSSGGWEETQYF.

The chain carries TRBV6-5 and TRBJ2-1; 9 bases are shared with TRBD1. Per germline, CDR1 MNHEY and CDR2 SVGAGI. The CDR3 loop spans 14 amino acids. With V trimmed by 6 bases and J by 6 bases, 6 bases remained unmatched. The CDR3 nucleotides read TGTGCCAGCAGCCACAGGGGGCGATTCAATGAGCAGTTCTTC. Its protein is CASSHRGRFNEQFF.

This chain uses TRBV7-3 with TRBJ2-2; D remains unclear. V dropped 2 bases and J dropped 5 bases, with 12 bases sitting between them. This CDR3 comprises 15 residues. CDR1 SGHTA and CDR2 FQGTGA come from the germline V gene. CDR3 bases: TGTGCCAGCAGCTTAGGCGGACCTAGGACCGGGGAGCTGTTTTTT. Translated: CASSLGGPRTGELFF.

A single count supports this clone. The rearrangement joins TRBV18 to TRBJ1-5; a possible D gene is TRBD1 (6 bases). Germline V gene lookup returns CDR1 KGHSH and CDR2 LQKENI. Trimming shortened V by 1 base and J by 2 bases, and 12 bases separated the two germline ends. The CDR3 covers 16 residues. In nucleotides, the CDR3 is TGTGCCAGCTCACCACAGGGCAGGGGAGGCAATCAGCCCCAGCATTTT. Protein product: CASSPQGRGGNQPQHF.

The J gene is TRBJ2-1, the V gene TRBV7-3; D remains unclear. This CDR3 has 13 residues. Germline V gives CDR1 SGHTA, CDR2 FQGTGA. Trimming stripped 2 bases from V and 6 bases from J, with 8 bases between. The CDR3 DNA follows: TGTGCCAGCAGCTTACCCCCCTTCAATGAGCAGTTCTTC. Its translation: CASSLPPFNEQFF.

The V and J genes are TRBV2 and TRBJ2-7; 7 nucleotides align to TRBD2. The J segment lost 1 base and the V segment lost 7 bases, leaving 10 bases of the junction unmatched. Germline V gene data show CDR1 as SNHLY and CDR2 as FYNNEI. The CDR3 has 15 amino acids. The CDR3 spells CASIEIGGLSYEQYF. CDR3 in DNA: TGTGCCAGCATCGAAATTGGGGGACTATCCTACGAGCAGTACTTC.

This chain joins TRBV10-3 and TRBJ2-1, with D perhaps TRBD1 or TRBD2 (6 bases each). Germline CDR1 and CDR2: ENHRY and SYGVKD. CDR3 size: 13 residues. The CDR3 DNA follows: TGTGCTGGAGGGGGGTCGTGGGACAATGAGCAGTTCTTC. Amino acids: CAGGGSWDNEQFF.

The rearrangement links TRBV2 to TRBJ1-5; TRBD1 might be the D (5 bases). CDR3 length equals 13 residues. Germline V gives CDR1 SNHLY, CDR2 FYNNEI. The V and J ends lost 6 bases and 7 bases respectively, with 13 bases between them. CDR3 sequence reads: CASRDAGKQPQHF. The CDR3 DNA sequence: TGTGCCAGCAGGGACGCAGGGAAACAGCCCCAGCATTTT.

The chain couples TRBV21-1 to TRBJ2-7; TRBD1, the D gene given by the table, was not confirmed from the DNA. TRBV21-1 is noted as a pseudogene. This CDR3 has 17 residues. The CDR3 DNA reads as TGTGCCAGCAGCAATTGGGGATCCCGGGACAGGTCCTACGAGCAGTACTTC. Translation gives CASSNWGSRDRSYEQYF.

The rearrangement joins TRBV7-3 to TRBJ2-1, with 11 bases lining up with TRBD1. The CDR3 contains 15 residues. Germline V CDR1 and CDR2: SGHTA, FQGTGA. Unmatched junction bases numbered 5, after V lost 3 bases and J lost 7 bases. The CDR3 DNA is TGTGCCAGCAGCTTTTCCGGGACAGGGGGGAATGAGCAGTTCTTC. Protein sequence: CASSFSGTGGNEQFF.